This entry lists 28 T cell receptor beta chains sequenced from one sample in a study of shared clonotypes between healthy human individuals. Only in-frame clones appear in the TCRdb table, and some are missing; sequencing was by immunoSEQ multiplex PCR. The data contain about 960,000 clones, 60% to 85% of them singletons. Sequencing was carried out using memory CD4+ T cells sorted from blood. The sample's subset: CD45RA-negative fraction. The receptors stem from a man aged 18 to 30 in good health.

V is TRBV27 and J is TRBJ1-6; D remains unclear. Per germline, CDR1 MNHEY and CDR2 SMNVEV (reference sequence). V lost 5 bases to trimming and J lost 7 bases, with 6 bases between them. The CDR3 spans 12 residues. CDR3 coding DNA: TGTGCCAGCAGTCTACAGAATTCACCCCTCCACTTT. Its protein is CASSLQNSPLHF.

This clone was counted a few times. CDR3 coding DNA: TGTGCCAGCAGCTTTAACAGCTATAACTATGGCTACACCTTC. It specifies CASSFNSYNYGYTF. This chain connects TRBV7-9 to TRBJ1-2; no clear D gene. Germline V gene lookup returns CDR1 SEHNR and CDR2 FQNEAQ (reference sequence). CDR3 length: 14 residues. V lost 3 bases and J lost 1, with 9 bases in between.

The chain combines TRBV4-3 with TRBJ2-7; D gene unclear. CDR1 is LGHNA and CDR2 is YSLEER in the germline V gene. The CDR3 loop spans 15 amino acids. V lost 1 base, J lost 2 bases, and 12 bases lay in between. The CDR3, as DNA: TGCGCCAGCAGCCAAGGTTTCGGACCTACCTACGAGCAGTACTTC. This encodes CASSQGFGPTYEQYF.

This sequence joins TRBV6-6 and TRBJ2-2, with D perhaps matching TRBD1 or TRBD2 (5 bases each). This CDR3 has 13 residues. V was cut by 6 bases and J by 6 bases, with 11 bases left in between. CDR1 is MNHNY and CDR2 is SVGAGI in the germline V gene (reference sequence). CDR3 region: CASRSRGPGELFF. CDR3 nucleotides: TGTGCCAGCAGATCGAGGGGTCCCGGGGAGCTGTTTTTT.

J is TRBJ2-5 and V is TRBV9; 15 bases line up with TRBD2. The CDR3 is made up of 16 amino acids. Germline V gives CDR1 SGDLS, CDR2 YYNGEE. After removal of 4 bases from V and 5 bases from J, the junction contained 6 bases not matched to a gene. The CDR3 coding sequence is TGTGCCAGCAGCTCTCGGACTAGCGGGAGGGGGGAGACCCAGTACTTC. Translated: CASSSRTSGRGETQYF.

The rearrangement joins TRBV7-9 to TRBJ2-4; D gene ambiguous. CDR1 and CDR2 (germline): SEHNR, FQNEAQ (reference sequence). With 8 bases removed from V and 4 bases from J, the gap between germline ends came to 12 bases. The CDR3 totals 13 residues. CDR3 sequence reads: CASSQPSKNIQYF. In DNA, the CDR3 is TGTGCCAGCTCCCAGCCCAGTAAAAACATTCAGTACTTC.

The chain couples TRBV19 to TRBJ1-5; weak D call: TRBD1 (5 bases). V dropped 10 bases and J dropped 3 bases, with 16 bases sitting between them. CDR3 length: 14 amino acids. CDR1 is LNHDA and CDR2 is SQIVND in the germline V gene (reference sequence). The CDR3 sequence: CATSDGQTNQPQHF. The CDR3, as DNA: TGTGCCACCTCGGACGGACAAACCAATCAGCCCCAGCATTTT.

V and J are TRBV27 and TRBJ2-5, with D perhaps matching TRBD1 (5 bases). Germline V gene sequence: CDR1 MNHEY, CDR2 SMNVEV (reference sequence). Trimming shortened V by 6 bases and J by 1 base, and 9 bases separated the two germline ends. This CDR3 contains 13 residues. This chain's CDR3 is CASRLTVQETQYF. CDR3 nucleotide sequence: TGTGCCAGCAGATTGACAGTCCAAGAGACCCAGTACTTC.

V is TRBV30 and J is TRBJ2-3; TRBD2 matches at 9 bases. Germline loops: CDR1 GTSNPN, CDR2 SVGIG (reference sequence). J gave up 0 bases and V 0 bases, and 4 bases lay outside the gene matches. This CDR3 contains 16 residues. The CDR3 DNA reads TGTGCCTGGAGTGTTTCCAGCGGGGGGAGCACAGATACGCAGTATTTT. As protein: CAWSVSSGGSTDTQYF.

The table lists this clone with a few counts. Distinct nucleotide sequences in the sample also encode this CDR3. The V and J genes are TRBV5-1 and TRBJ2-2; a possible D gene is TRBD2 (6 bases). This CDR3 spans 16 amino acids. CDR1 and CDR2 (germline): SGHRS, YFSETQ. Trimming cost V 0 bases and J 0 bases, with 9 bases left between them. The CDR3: CASSLVGGSNTGELFF. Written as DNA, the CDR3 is TGCGCCAGCAGCTTGGTGGGAGGATCGAACACCGGGGAGCTGTTTTTT.

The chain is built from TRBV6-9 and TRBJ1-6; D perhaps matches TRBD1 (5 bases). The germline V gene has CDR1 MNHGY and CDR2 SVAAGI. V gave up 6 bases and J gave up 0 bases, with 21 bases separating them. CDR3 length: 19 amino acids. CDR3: CASSSHLGGPSSYNSPLHF. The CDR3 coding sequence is TGTGCCAGCAGCTCTCACCTGGGGGGTCCGAGCTCCTATAATTCACCCCTCCACTTT.

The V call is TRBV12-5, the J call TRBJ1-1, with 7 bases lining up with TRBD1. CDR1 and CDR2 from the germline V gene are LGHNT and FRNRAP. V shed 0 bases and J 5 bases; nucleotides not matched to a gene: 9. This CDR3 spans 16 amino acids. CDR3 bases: TGTGCTAGTGGTTTGGTATTATCCAGGGGACAGACTGAAGCTTTCTTT. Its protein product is CASGLVLSRGQTEAFF.

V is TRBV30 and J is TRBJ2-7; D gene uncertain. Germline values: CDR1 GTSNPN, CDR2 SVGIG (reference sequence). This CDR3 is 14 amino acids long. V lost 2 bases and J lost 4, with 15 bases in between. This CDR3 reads CAWSIQRGGYEQYF. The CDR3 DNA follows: TGTGCCTGGAGTATCCAGCGCGGCGGTTACGAGCAGTACTTC.

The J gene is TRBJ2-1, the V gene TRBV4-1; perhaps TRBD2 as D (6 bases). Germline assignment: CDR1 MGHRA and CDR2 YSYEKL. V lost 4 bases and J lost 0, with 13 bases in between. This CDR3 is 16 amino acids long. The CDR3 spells CASSRLADLSYNEQFF. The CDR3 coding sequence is TGCGCCAGCAGCCGGTTAGCGGACCTCTCCTACAATGAGCAGTTCTTC.

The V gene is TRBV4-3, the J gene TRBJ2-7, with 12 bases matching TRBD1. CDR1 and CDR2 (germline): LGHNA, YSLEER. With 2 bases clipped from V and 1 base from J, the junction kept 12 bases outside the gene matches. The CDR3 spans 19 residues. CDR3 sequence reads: CASSQFAGGTGGFSYEQYF. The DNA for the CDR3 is TGCGCCAGCAGCCAATTCGCCGGTGGGACAGGGGGCTTTTCCTACGAGCAGTACTTC.

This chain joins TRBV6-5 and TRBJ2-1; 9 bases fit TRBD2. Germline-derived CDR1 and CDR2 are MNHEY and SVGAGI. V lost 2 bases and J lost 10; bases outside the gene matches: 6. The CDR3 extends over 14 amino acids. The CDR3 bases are TGTGCCAGCAGTTACGGCGGGAGGGAGCACGAGCAGTTCTTC. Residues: CASSYGGREHEQFF.

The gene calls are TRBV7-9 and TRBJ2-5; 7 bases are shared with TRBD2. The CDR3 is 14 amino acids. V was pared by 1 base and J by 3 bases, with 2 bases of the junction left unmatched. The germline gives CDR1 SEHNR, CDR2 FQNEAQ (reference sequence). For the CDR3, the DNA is TGTGCCAGCAGCTTAGTGCGGGAGAAAGAGACCCAGTACTTC. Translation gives CASSLVREKETQYF.

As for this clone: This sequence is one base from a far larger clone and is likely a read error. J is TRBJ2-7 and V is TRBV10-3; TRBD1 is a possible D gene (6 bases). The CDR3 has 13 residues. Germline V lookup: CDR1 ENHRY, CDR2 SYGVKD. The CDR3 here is CALREPQGYEQYF. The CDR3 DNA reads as TGTGCCCTCAGGGAACCACAGGGATACGAGCAGTACTTC.

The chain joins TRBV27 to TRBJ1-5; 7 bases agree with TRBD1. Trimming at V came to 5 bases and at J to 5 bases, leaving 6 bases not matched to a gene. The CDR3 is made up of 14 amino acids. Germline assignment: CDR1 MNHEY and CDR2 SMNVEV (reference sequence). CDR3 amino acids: CASSARQGHQPQHF. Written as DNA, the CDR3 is TGTGCCAGCAGTGCTCGACAGGGTCATCAGCCCCAGCATTTT.

CDR3 DNA: TGTGCCAGCAGTGACCAGGGGGCAGTTTCACGCGAGCAGTACTTC. Translated: CASSDQGAVSREQYF. V usage is TRBV6-1 and J usage is TRBJ2-7; 8 nucleotides match TRBD1. Germline V CDR1 and CDR2: MNHNS, SASEGT. V shed 3 bases and J 6 bases; nucleotides not matched to a gene: 10. The CDR3 has 15 amino acids.

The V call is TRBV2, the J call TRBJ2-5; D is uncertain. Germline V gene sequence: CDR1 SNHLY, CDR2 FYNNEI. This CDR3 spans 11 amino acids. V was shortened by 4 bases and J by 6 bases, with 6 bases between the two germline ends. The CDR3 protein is CASSVRQTQYF. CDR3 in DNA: TGTGCCAGCAGTGTTAGGCAGACCCAGTACTTC.

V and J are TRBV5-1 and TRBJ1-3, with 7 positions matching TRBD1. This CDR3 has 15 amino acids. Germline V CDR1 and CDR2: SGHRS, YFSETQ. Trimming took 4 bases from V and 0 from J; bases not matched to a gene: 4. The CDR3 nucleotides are TGCGCCAGCAGCGCCGGGACAGCCTCTGGAAACACCATATATTTT. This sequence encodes CASSAGTASGNTIYF.

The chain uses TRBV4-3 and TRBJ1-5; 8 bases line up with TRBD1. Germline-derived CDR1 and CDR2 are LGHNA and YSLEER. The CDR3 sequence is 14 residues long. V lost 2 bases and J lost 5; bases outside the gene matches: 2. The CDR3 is CASSQRTGHQPQHF. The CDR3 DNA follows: TGCGCCAGCAGCCAAAGGACAGGGCATCAGCCCCAGCATTTT.

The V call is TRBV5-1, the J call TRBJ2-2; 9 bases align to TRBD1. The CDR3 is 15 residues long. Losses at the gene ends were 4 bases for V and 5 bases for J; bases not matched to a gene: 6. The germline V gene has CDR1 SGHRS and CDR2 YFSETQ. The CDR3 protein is CASSKGTGSTGELFF. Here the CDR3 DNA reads TGCGCCAGCAGCAAAGGGACAGGGAGTACCGGGGAGCTGTTTTTT.

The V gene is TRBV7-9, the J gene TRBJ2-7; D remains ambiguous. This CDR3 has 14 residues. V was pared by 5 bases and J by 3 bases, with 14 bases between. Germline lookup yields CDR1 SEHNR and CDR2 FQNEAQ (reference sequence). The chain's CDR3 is CASSRADGNYEQYF. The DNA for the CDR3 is TGTGCCAGCAGCCGAGCTGATGGAAACTACGAGCAGTACTTC. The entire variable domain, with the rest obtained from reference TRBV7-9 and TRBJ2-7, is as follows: DTGVSQNPRHKITKRGQNVTFRCDPISEHNRLYWYRQTLGQGPEFLTYFQNEAQLEKSRLLSDRFSAERPKGSFSTLEIQRTEQGDSAMYLCASSRADGNYEQYFGPGTRLTVT.

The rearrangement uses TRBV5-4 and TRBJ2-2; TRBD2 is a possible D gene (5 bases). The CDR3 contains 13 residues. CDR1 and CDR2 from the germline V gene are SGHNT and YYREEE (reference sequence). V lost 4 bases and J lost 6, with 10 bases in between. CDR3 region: CASSTWTSGELFF. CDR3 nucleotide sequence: TGTGCCAGCAGCACCTGGACTTCCGGGGAGCTGTTTTTT. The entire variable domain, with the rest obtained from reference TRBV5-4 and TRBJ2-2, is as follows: ETGVTQSPTHLIKTRGQQVTLRCSSQSGHNTVSWYQQALGQGPQFIFQYYREEENGRGNFPPRFSGLQFPNYSSELNVNALELDDSALYLCASSTWTSGELFFGEGSRLTVL.

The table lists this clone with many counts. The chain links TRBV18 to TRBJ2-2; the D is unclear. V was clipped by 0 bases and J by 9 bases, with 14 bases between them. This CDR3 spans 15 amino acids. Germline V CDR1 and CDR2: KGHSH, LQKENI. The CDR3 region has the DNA TGTGCCAGCTCACCACCGTCCCTCGCAGCCCGGGAGCTGTTTTTT. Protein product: CASSPPSLAARELFF. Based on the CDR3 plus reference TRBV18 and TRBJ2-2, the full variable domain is NAGVMQNPRHLVRRRGQEARLRCSPMKGHSHVYWYRQLPEEGLKFMVYLQKENIIDESGMPKERFSAEFPKEGPSILRIQQVVRGDSAAYFCASSPPSLAARELFFGEGSRLTVL.

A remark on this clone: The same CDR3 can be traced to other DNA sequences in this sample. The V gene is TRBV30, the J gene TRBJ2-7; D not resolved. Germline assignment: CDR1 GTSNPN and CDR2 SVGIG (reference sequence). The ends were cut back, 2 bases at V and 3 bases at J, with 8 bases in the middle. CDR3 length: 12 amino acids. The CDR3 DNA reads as TGTGCCTGGAGTCCAACGGGCTACGAGCAGTACTTC. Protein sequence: CAWSPTGYEQYF. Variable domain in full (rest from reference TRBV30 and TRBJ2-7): SQTIHQWPATLVQPVGSPLSLECTVEGTSNPNLYWYRQAAGRGLQLLFYSVGIGQISSEVPQNLSASRPQDRQFILSSKKLLLSDSGFYLCAWSPTGYEQYFGPGTRLTVT.